The TCR beta chain described here comes from a study of control samples from healthy donors and cancer patients (dated by TCRdb to about 2020). This clone appeared a single time. This clone's antigen is unknown. Base-call qualities are not available, and no considerably larger clone is one nucleotide away. From cysteine to phenylalanine, the CDR3 is 13 amino acids long. This entry keeps only the CDR3 DNA: 39 bases, framed from base 1. V sheds 7 bases and J sheds 5 bases, leaving 14 bases between their ends. CDR1 and CDR2, per the germline V gene, are MNHEY and SVGAGI. Library preparation used the immunoSEQ multiplex PCR assay. TCRdb took this table from immuneACCESS and kept in-frame rearrangements with V and J called. Such tables lack part of the clones; where checked against another copy, unresolved V genes explain under half of the gap, and the rest is unexplained. This sample holds 73,000 or so clones; about 88% were observed only once. The ten largest clones capture 4% of the sample.

The rearranged chain carries TRBV6-5 and TRBJ2-5; possibly the D gene is TRBD2, per 6 matching bases. The sequencing input was blood. The TCR was taken from a woman aged 45-65 years in good health. The DNA sequence reads TGTGCCAGCATAGGAACTAGCAGGGAGACCCAGTACTTC. It specifies CASIGTSRETQYF.